This record looks at one TCR beta chain sequence and its context. Its target is not known. Some clones are missing from TCRdb's copy, which holds only in-frame ones; the method was immunoSEQ multiplex PCR. The table includes about 96,000 clones, nearly 90% detected once. The data derive from a study of T cell responses to AZD1222 COVID-19 vaccine. Study at large: Second doses at about 4 or about 12 weeks were pooled.

Broader study findings: Most donors were white British and more were female, and clonal diversity was possibly underestimated.

Here the sequenced sample was peripheral blood, taken on day 0 of AZD1222 vaccination. This sequence originates from an adult in good health.

In DNA, the CDR3 is TGCGCCAGCAGCCAACAATTTAACTATGGCTACACCTTC. It specifies CASSQQFNYGYTF. The chain has TRBV5-1 and TRBJ1-2; no definite D call. CDR1 is SGHRS, CDR2 YFSETQ, per germline. The CDR3 consists of 13 residues. Trimming took off 4 bases at V and 1 base at J, with 8 bases between the two ends.